The TCR beta chain under discussion was sequenced for a study of blood T cell repertoires in COVID-19. Study information: The samples span acute and convalescent COVID-19 from the United States, Italy and Spain. Sources were T cells, B-cell-depleted T cells, or PBMCs; the material itself was cDNA or gDNA.

Donors of Cohort 3 who recovered were those that had two negative PCRs, clearance, or symptom resolution. Authors' analysis steps: Reference gene primers were amplified, and this amplification served to estimate nucleated cell counts. The method was immunoSEQ multiplex PCR; TCRdb's version includes in-frame clones alone and lacks a portion of them. V and J calls and clone size come straight from that table; D and trimming were deduced from the DNA. The sample has 150,000 or so clones; about four fifths are singletons. Trimming removed 8 bases at V and 4 bases at J, with 11 bases between. The CDR3 totals 12 residues. The germline V gene has CDR1 SNHLY and CDR2 FYNNEI.

The TCR comes from a woman between 55 and 75 years old who had recovered from COVID-19. The sequenced sample was PBMCs or T cells enriched from blood (not recorded which). V gene TRBV2 combines with J gene TRBJ1-2; perhaps TRBD1 as D (6 bases). The CDR3 sequence: CASRGQTYGYTF. The CDR3 nucleotides are TGTGCCAGCCGAGGACAGACCTATGGCTACACCTTC.